What follows are 3 T cell receptor beta chains derived from one specimen sequenced in a study of CD8+ T cells in alopecia areata. cDNA prepared by RNA extraction and subsequent reverse transcription served as the template for sequencing. TCRdb's table, derived via immunoSEQ multiplex PCR, lists solely in-frame clones and lacks some. The top ten clones hold about 15% of a sample with 55,000 to 75,000 clones, around half of them seen once. The source material was CD8+ T cells sorted from blood, sampled at week 0. These receptors came from a human donor with alopecia areata.

The chain recombines TRBV6-1 with TRBJ1-1; no definite D call. The CDR3 length is 13 residues. Germline V gene data show CDR1 as MNHNS and CDR2 as SASEGT. With 6 bases removed from V and 3 bases from J, the gap between germline ends came to 11 bases. CDR3 sequence: CASRADGYTEAFF. The CDR3 nucleotides are TGTGCCAGCAGAGCCGACGGATACACTGAAGCTTTCTTT.

The genes are TRBV10-3 and TRBJ2-1; no firm D call. In germline, CDR1 is ENHRY, CDR2 SYGVKD. V lost 2 bases and J 10 bases, leaving 9 bases between the germline ends. CDR3 length equals 12 residues. The CDR3, as DNA: TGTGCCATCAGTGAGGGGTATTTGGAGCAGTTCTTC. This gives the protein CAISEGYLEQFF.

This sequence joins TRBV7-2 and TRBJ2-7; no definite D call. The CDR3 contains 13 residues. The V gene's germline CDR1 is SGHTA and CDR2 FQGNSA. V was trimmed by 6 bases and J by 2 bases, leaving 11 bases between them. CDR3 amino acids: CASRGGPAYEQYF. The CDR3 DNA reads as TGTGCCAGCAGGGGTGGACCAGCCTACGAGCAGTACTTC.